The present T cell receptor (beta chain) was sequenced within a study of blood T cell repertoires in COVID-19. Study context: Both acute and convalescent COVID-19 samples were obtained from the United States, Italy and Spain. From T cells, B-cell-depleted T cells, or PBMCs came the material, which was cDNA or gDNA.

As handled by the study authors: Researchers report that nucleated cell counts were estimated from reference gene primer amplification. The table came from immunoSEQ multiplex PCR; TCRdb's copy has only in-frame clones and leaves some out. For V, J and clone size, that table is used; D and trimming come from the DNA. The data hold about 200,000 clones, with 80% to 95% observed a single time. Germline loops: CDR1 LNHDA, CDR2 SQIVND (reference sequence). V lost 4 bases and J lost 4, with 15 bases in between. The CDR3 has 15 residues. Seattle's enrolled individuals joined amid active infection and were then monitored longitudinally.

Material: peripheral blood. The TCR was taken from a man in his 60s with COVID-19, enrolled during active disease. The V call is TRBV19, the J call TRBJ2-3; tentatively, D is TRBD2 (5 bases). In nucleotides, the CDR3 is TGTGCCAGTAGTAGCGGGTACAGTGCGGCAGATACGCAGTATTTT. This codes for CASSSGYSAADTQYF.